The 4 T cell receptor beta chains listed next were all sequenced from one sample in a study of blood T cells in healthy people across ages. With a J-beta primer mix and a sample-barcoded 5' primer, a second PCR ran about 7 to 12 cycles. One entry per CDR3 protein results from TCRdb running MiXCR on the 5' RACE reads. This sample has about 1.5 million distinct CDR3 sequences, with 42% found just once. The sample taken for sequencing was blood. These receptor sequences come from a woman under 30 in good health.

The V and J genes are TRBV7-9 and TRBJ2-7; 13 nucleotides align to TRBD2. Germline-derived CDR1 and CDR2 are SEHNR and FQNEAQ (reference sequence). After removal of 5 bases from V and 2 bases from J, the junction contained 6 bases not matched to a gene. The CDR3 consists of 16 residues. CDR3 nucleotide sequence: TGTGCCAGCAGCCCTACTAGCGGGAGGGGTCCCTACGAGCAGTACTTC. The encoded protein is CASSPTSGRGPYEQYF.

This clonotype has ten or more counts. V gene TRBV12-3 or TRBV12-4 combines with J gene TRBJ2-3; 9 bases agree with TRBD1. The CDR3 sequence is 15 residues long. The trim removed 6 bases at V and 1 base at J, leaving 5 bases unmatched. The CDR3 region has the DNA TGTGCCAGCAGCCCCCGACAGGGGGGCACAGATACGCAGTATTTT. Its translation: CASSPRQGGTDTQYF.

V usage is TRBV15 and J usage is TRBJ2-3; D remains ambiguous. The CDR3 loop spans 18 amino acids. Germline assignment: CDR1 LNHNV and CDR2 YYDKDF (reference sequence). The V end was cut by 2 bases, the J end by 0 bases, with 18 bases between. The CDR3 DNA reads as TGTGCCACCAGCAGACGTCCTAGGGTGGGTCGTAGCACAGATACGCAGTATTTT. Encoded protein: CATSRRPRVGRSTDTQYF.

The genes are TRBV12-3 or TRBV12-4 and TRBJ2-5, with TRBD2 as a possible D gene (5 bases). V was cut by 5 bases and J by 4 bases, with 11 bases left in between. There are 13 residues in the CDR3. CDR3 loop: CASSVWGAETQYF. The CDR3 coding sequence is TGTGCCAGCAGTGTCTGGGGAGCAGAGACCCAGTACTTC.